This T cell receptor (beta chain) was documented in a study of blood T cell repertoires in COVID-19. V lost 1 base and J lost 6; bases outside the gene matches: 2. The CDR3 length is 15 residues. Germline-derived CDR1 and CDR2 are MGHDK and SYGVNS. As originally analysed: Reference gene primer amplification in the assay estimated nucleated cell counts. Here immunoSEQ multiplex PCR was the method, and the copy in TCRdb shows in-frame clones only, minus some. The DNA was the basis for D and trimming; V, J and clone size are from that table. Counted here are under 250,000 clones, around 83% occurring once; the ten biggest clones make up 5.2%. This clone was detected once.

The TCR was taken from a woman in her sixties or seventies with COVID-19, enrolled during active disease. The chain joins TRBV25-1 to TRBJ1-6; 8 bases match TRBD1. Sequencing input: peripheral blood. Here the CDR3 reads CASSESGQGNSPLHF. Written as DNA, the CDR3 is TGTGCCAGCAGTGAATCAGGACAGGGTAATTCACCCCTCCACTTT.